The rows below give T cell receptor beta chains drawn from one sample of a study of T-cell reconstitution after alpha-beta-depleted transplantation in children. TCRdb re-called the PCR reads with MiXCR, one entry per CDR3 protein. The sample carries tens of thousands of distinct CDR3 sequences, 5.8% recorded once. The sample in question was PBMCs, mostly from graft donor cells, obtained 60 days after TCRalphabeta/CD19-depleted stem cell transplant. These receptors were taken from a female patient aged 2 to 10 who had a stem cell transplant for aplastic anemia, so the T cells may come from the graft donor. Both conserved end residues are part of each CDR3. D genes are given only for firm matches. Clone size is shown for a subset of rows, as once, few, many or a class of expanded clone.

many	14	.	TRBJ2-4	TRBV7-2	CASSLSEAKNIQYF	TGTGCCAGCAGCCTCAGCGAGGCCAAAAACATTCAGTACTTC
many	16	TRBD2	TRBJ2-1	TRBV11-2	CASSLGSGSSYNEQFF	TGTGCCAGCAGCTTAGGAAGCGGGAGCTCCTACAATGAGCAGTTCTTC
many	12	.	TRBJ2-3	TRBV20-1	CSAFPPWGTQYF	TGCAGTGCTTTCCCCCCATGGGGTACGCAGTATTTT
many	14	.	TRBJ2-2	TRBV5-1	CASSSGDRTGELFF	TGCGCCAGCAGCTCCGGGGACCGCACCGGGGAGCTGTTTTTT
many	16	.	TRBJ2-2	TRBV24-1	CATSDVGGGNTGELFF	TGTGCCACCAGTGATGTGGGAGGGGGTAACACCGGGGAGCTGTTTTTT
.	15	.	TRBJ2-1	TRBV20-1	CSASFTGWRVNEQFF	TGCAGTGCTAGTTTTACGGGGTGGAGGGTGAATGAGCAGTTCTTC
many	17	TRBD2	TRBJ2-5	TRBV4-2	CASSQDPSGGYGETQYF	TGTGCCAGCAGCCAAGATCCTAGCGGGGGATATGGGGAGACCCAGTACTTC
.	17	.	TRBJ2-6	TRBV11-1	CASSLIIDSSGANVLTF	TGTGCCAGCAGCCTGATTATTGACAGCTCTGGGGCCAACGTCCTGACTTTC
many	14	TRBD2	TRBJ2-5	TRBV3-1	CASSQGLGGETQYF	TGTGCCAGCAGCCAGGGACTAGGGGGGGAGACCCAGTACTTC
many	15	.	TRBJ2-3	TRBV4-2	CASSQYRFDSDTQYF	TGTGCCAGCAGCCAATATCGGTTCGACTCAGATACGCAGTATTTT
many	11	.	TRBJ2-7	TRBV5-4	CASGSPYEQYF	TGTGCCAGCGGAAGTCCCTACGAGCAGTACTTC
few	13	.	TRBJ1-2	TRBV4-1	CASSQQGNYGYTF	TGCGCCAGCAGCCAGCAAGGAAACTATGGCTACACCTTC
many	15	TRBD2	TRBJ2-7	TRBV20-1	CSAGTAGVGSYEQYF	TGCAGTGCTGGGACTGCGGGGGTAGGTTCCTACGAGCAGTACTTC
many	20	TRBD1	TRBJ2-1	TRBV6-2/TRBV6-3	CASSYSLGDYAGTGVDEQFF	TGTGCCAGCAGTTACTCATTGGGGGATTACGCCGGGACAGGGGTGGATGAGCAGTTCTTC
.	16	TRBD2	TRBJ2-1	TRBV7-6	CASSPRLAGFHNEQFF	TGTGCCAGCAGCCCGCGACTAGCGGGGTTTCACAATGAGCAGTTCTTC
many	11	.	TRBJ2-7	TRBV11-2	CASSQLYEQYF	TGTGCCAGCAGCCAGCTATACGAGCAGTACTTC
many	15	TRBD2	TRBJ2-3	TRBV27	CASSPGLLSTDTQYF	TGTGCCAGCAGTCCGGGACTACTATCCACAGATACGCAGTATTTT
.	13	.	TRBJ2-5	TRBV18	CASSPGVQETQYF	TGTGCCAGCTCCCCCGGGGTCCAAGAGACCCAGTACTTC
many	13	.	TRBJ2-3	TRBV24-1	CATRGAPTDTQYF	TGTGCCACCAGGGGGGCCCCCACAGATACGCAGTATTTT
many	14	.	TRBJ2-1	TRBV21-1	CASSIRRRGNEQFF	TGTGCCAGCAGCATCCGCCGCAGGGGGAATGAGCAGTTCTTC
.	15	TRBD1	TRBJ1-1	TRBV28	CASSFRGQGGTEAFF	TGTGCCAGCAGTTTTAGGGGACAGGGAGGGACTGAAGCTTTCTTT
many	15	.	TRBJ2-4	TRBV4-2	CASSQGLISLNIQYF	TGTGCCAGCAGCCAAGGTTTAATCTCACTAAACATTCAGTACTTC
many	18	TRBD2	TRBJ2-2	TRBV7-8	CASSLRPGLAGITGELFF	TGTGCCAGCAGCCTCAGACCGGGACTAGCGGGGATCACCGGGGAGCTGTTTTTT
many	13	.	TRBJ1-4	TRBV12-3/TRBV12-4	CASSLEDREKLFF	TGTGCCAGCAGTTTAGAAGATAGGGAAAAACTGTTTTTT
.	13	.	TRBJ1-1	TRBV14	CASSRIQSTEAFF	TGTGCCAGCAGCCGAATACAGTCGACTGAAGCTTTCTTT
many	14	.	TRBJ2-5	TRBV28	CASSTGTVQETQYF	TGTGCCAGCAGTACCGGGACTGTTCAAGAGACCCAGTACTTC
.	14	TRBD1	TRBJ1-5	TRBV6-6	CASSWGQGNQPQHF	TGTGCCAGCAGTTGGGGACAGGGCAATCAGCCCCAGCATTTT
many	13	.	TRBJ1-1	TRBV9	CASSVYTNTEAFF	TGTGCCAGCAGCGTATACACGAACACTGAAGCTTTCTTT
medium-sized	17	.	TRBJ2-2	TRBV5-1	CASRGGTLGPNTGELFF	TGCGCCAGCAGAGGGGGGACCCTAGGCCCCAACACCGGGGAGCTGTTTTTT
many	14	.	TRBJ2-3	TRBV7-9	CASSLGLSLDTQYF	TGTGCCAGCAGCTTAGGTCTGAGTCTGGATACGCAGTATTTT
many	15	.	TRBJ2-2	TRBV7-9	CASSLRDLNTGELFF	TGTGCCAGCAGCCTCCGGGACCTTAACACCGGGGAGCTGTTTTTT
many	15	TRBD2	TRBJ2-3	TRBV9	CASSASGRVADTQYF	TGTGCCAGCAGCGCTAGCGGGAGAGTGGCCGATACGCAGTATTTT
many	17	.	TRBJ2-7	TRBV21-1	CASRRQVRVRSSYEQYF	TGTGCCAGCAGAAGACAGGTTCGCGTAAGGAGCTCCTACGAGCAGTACTTC
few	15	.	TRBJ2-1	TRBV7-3	CASSSSGLLRNEQFF	TGTGCCAGCAGCTCGAGCGGGCTCCTACGGAATGAGCAGTTCTTC
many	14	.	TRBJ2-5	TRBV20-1	CSPGGQGHQETQYF	TGCAGTCCAGGGGGGCAGGGGCACCAAGAGACCCAGTACTTC
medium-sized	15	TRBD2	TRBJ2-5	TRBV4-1	CASSLGLAGWETQYF	TGCGCCAGCAGCCTAGGACTAGCGGGATGGGAGACCCAGTACTTC
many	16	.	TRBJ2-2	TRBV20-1	CSARGPVKQNTGELFF	TGCAGTGCTAGAGGTCCCGTGAAGCAGAACACCGGGGAGCTGTTTTTT
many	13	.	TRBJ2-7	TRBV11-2	CASSLAGVYEQYF	TGTGCCAGCAGCTTAGCCGGGGTCTACGAGCAGTACTTC
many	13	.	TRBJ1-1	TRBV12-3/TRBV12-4	CASSSRGDTEAFF	TGTGCCAGCAGTTCAAGGGGAGACACTGAAGCTTTCTTT
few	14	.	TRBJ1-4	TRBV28	CASSFRAFGGKLFF	TGTGCCAGCAGTTTTCGGGCTTTCGGGGGGAAACTGTTTTTT
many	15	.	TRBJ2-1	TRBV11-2	CASSLDPTAADEQFF	TGTGCCAGCAGCTTAGATCCTACCGCGGCCGATGAGCAGTTCTTC
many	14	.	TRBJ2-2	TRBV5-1	CASSPVANTGELFF	TGCGCCAGCAGCCCCGTCGCAAACACCGGGGAGCTGTTTTTT
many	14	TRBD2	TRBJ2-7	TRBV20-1	CSAHLAGVAYEQYF	TGCAGTGCGCATCTAGCGGGAGTGGCCTACGAGCAGTACTTC
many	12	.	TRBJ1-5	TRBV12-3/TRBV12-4	CASSPGYQPQHF	TGTGCCAGCAGCCCTGGATATCAGCCCCAGCATTTT
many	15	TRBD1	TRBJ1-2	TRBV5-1	CASSLWTGSDSGYTF	TGCGCCAGCAGCTTATGGACAGGTTCTGACTCTGGCTACACCTTC
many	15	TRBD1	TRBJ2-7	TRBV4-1	CASSGGTGEVYEQYF	TGCGCCAGCAGCGGAGGGACAGGGGAGGTTTACGAGCAGTACTTC
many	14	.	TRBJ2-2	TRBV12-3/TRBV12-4	CASSPTRGAGELFF	TGTGCCAGCAGTCCAACCCGGGGGGCGGGGGAGCTGTTTTTT
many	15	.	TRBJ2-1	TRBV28	CASSVLDSSYNEQFF	TGTGCCAGCAGTGTCTTGGACAGCTCCTACAATGAGCAGTTCTTC
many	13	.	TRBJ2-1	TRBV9	CASSSSRATEQFF	TGTGCCAGCAGCTCGTCCCGGGCTACGGAGCAGTTCTTC
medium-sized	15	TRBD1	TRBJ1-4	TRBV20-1	CSAPTGGGWGEKLFF	TGCAGTGCGCCGACAGGGGGAGGTTGGGGTGAAAAACTGTTTTTT
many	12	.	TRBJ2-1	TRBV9	CASSASGDEQFF	TGTGCCAGCAGCGCGAGCGGTGATGAGCAGTTCTTC
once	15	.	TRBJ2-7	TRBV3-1	CASRPSGVRSYEQYF	TGTGCCAGCAGGCCCTCGGGGGTAAGGTCCTACGAGCAGTACTTC
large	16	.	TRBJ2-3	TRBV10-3	CAISEGRGSAPDTQYF	TGTGCCATCAGTGAGGGAAGGGGTTCCGCCCCAGATACGCAGTATTTT
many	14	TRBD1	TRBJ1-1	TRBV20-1	CSASPTDRVTEAFF	TGCAGTGCTAGTCCAACAGACAGGGTTACTGAAGCTTTCTTT
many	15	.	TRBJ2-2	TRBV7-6	CASSPRSRGTGELFF	TGTGCCAGCAGCCCCCGCAGCAGGGGAACCGGGGAGCTGTTTTTT
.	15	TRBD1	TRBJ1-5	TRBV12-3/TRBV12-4	CASSLSTGRGQPQHF	TGTGCCAGCAGTTTGTCGACAGGGAGGGGTCAGCCCCAGCATTTT
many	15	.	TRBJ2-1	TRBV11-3	CASSLGGGGYNEQFF	TGTGCCAGCAGCTTAGGAGGAGGCGGCTACAATGAGCAGTTCTTC